The 6 T cell receptor beta chains below come from one sample, sequenced in a study of blood T cells in healthy people across ages. With a J-beta primer mix and a sample-barcoded 5' primer, a second PCR ran roughly 6 to 12 cycles. From the 5' RACE reads, TCRdb called clonotypes with MiXCR, one entry per CDR3 protein. The table shows under 850,000 distinct CDR3 sequences, with 36% occurring only once. Sequencing input: blood. The receptors stem from a man between 18 and 29 years old in good health.

This clonotype was seen just once. The chain couples TRBV12-3 or TRBV12-4 to TRBJ2-3; no clear D gene. The CDR3 sequence is 14 residues long. V lost 6 bases, J lost 1 base, and 11 bases lay in between. The CDR3 nucleotides are TGTGCCAGCAGACCCCTTAGTGGCACAGATACGCAGTATTTT. It is translated as CASRPLSGTDTQYF.

Of note for this clonotype: A read error is possible here, since a much larger clone lies one base away. The gene calls are TRBV27 and TRBJ2-7; no clear D gene. There are 13 residues in the CDR3. Germline V gives CDR1 MNHEY, CDR2 SMNVEV (reference sequence). V dropped 2 bases and J dropped 3 bases, with 8 bases sitting between them. The CDR3 DNA sequence: TGTGCCAGCAGTTTAAGGGCAGGCTACGAGCAGTACTTC. The encoded protein is CASSLRAGYEQYF.

Turning to this clonotype: A much larger clone differs by one base, so this may be a read error. The chain is built from TRBV12-3 or TRBV12-4 and TRBJ2-3, with TRBD2 identical over 8 bases. Trimming cost V 3 bases and J 4 bases; bases outside gene matches: 6. The CDR3 sequence is 15 residues long. The DNA for the CDR3 is TGTGCCAGCAGTTTTGAGCGGGGGAGCGCAGATACGCAGTATTTT. The encoded protein is CASSFERGSADTQYF.

The chain links TRBV6-6 to TRBJ1-1; 10 nucleotides match TRBD1. The CDR3 spans 15 residues. Germline V lookup: CDR1 MNHNY, CDR2 SVGAGI (reference sequence). J lost 7 bases, V lost 4 bases, and 9 bases had no gene match. The DNA of the CDR3 is TGTGCCAGCAGTTCCGACGGACAGGGGGGTGGTGAAGCTTTCTTT. Its translation: CASSSDGQGGGEAFF.

V and J are TRBV9 and TRBJ2-5, with TRBD1 matching 8 bases. Unmatched junction bases numbered 12, after V lost 0 bases and J lost 11 bases. The germline V gene has CDR1 SGDLS and CDR2 YYNGEE. The CDR3 length is 15 residues. CDR3 amino acids: CASSVGDRRHNEQYF. For the CDR3, the DNA is TGTGCCAGCAGCGTAGGGGACAGGAGACACAATGAGCAGTACTTC.

This clonotype turned up a few times. The rearrangement uses TRBV30 and TRBJ1-5; 11 bases match TRBD1. Losses at the gene ends were 0 bases for V and 5 bases for J; bases not matched to a gene: 6. From germline, CDR1 is GTSNPN and CDR2 SVGIG (reference sequence). The CDR3 loop spans 16 amino acids. For the CDR3, the DNA is TGTGCCTGGAGTGTATCATGGGACAGGGGGTATCAGCCCCAGCATTTT. It translates to CAWSVSWDRGYQPQHF.